This TCR beta chain was sequenced for a study of blood T cell repertoires in COVID-19. This CDR3 region has 14 residues. Trimming took 3 bases from V and 3 from J, leaving 12 bases between them. CDR1 is DFQATT and CDR2 is SNEGSKA in the germline V gene (reference sequence). Clones were sequenced by immunoSEQ multiplex PCR, and TCRdb holds only the in-frame ones, with some missing. The sample comprises some 130,000 clones, more than 85% of which are singletons, and roughly 18% rests with the top ten. The chain employs TRBV20-1 and TRBJ1-5; possibly TRBD1 for D (6 bases). Sequencing was carried out using peripheral blood. The sequence was obtained from a man aged 45-60 years with active or convalescent COVID-19. CDR3 bases: TGCAGTGCTAGTGCCGGACAGTACAATCAGCCCCAGCATTTT. This encodes CSASAGQYNQPQHF.